Listed here is a single T cell receptor beta chain. The ends were cut back, 1 base at V and 2 bases at J, with 10 bases in the middle. CDR1 and CDR2 from the germline V gene are SGHRS and YFSETQ. The CDR3 consists of 14 residues. This specimen belongs to a study of shared clonotypes between healthy human individuals. Across the study: CD4 naive and CD4 memory each took three plates per donor, while CD8 naive took two and CD8 memory one.

Recent vaccinations or acute infections were absent in the healthy HIV-negative adult donors. Deep was the level used in running the assay. Under the authors' procedure: ImmunoSEQ output lacked quality scores and full-length reads, limiting matched filtering. The assay was immunoSEQ multiplex PCR, and TCRdb's table has in-frame clones only and misses some. The V and J calls and the clone size are those of that table, but D and trimming were determined from the DNA. This sample has some 500,000 clones, with 95% to 97% found just once. Sequencing input: naive CD4+ T cells sorted from blood. The sample's subset: CD45RA+ positively selected. The chain has TRBV5-1 and TRBJ2-7; D is unclear. The TCR sequence derives from a woman aged 30 to 39 in good health. The CDR3 nucleotides are TGCGCCAGCAGCTTGACCGCGCAAACCTACGAGCAGTACTTC. Amino acid sequence: CASSLTAQTYEQYF.